The 18 T cell receptor beta chains in this list originate from one sample, sequenced in a study of vaccination and CD4 T cells after COVID-19. Treatment reported: approximately nine-day PBMC culture with coronavirus spike peptide pools or control peptides (ViraFEST assay). The Oncomine TCR Beta short-read assay sequenced DNA from cultured CD4+ T cells. TCRdb ran MiXCR on the PCR reads and lists one entry per CDR3 protein. The data show roughly 25,000 distinct CDR3 sequences, 58% seen once. Their cognate antigens are unknown. Material for sequencing was CD4+ T cells from blood, cultured in vitro. The origin of the receptors is a human donor who had recovered from COVID-19.

The V call is TRBV7-9, the J call TRBJ1-2, with TRBD1 identical over 9 bases. CDR3 length equals 14 residues. V trimming: 5 bases; J trimming: 8 bases; junction bases outside the gene matches: 9. Germline-derived CDR1 and CDR2 are SEHNR and FQNEAQ (reference sequence). CDR3 coding DNA: TGTGCCAGCAGCCGACGGGACAGGGCCGAGGGCTACACCTTC. Amino acids: CASSRRDRAEGYTF.

The rearrangement joins TRBV30 to TRBJ2-2; 13 positions agree with TRBD2. After removal of 2 bases from V and 6 bases from J, the junction contained 15 bases not matched to a gene. This CDR3 has 19 residues. In germline, CDR1 is GTSNPN, CDR2 SVGIG (reference sequence). This chain's CDR3 is CAWSTPTLAGGPWAGELFF. In DNA form, the CDR3 reads TGTGCCTGGAGTACCCCCACACTAGCGGGGGGGCCTTGGGCCGGGGAGCTGTTTTTT.

Regarding this clonotype: Germline and junction disagree at one end, which may indicate a read error. The chain joins TRBV7-6 to TRBJ1-1; TRBD1 aligns across 7 bases. CDR3 size: 13 residues. In germline, CDR1 is SGHVS, CDR2 FNYEAQ. Here the CDR3 reads CASSLGQNAEAFF. The CDR3 DNA follows: TGTGCCAGCAGCCTGGGACAGAACGCTGAAGCTTTCTTT.

The rearrangement links TRBV20-1 to TRBJ1-2; D remains unclear. The V end was cut by 0 bases, the J end by 7 bases, with 18 bases between. Germline V gene data show CDR1 as DFQATT and CDR2 as SNEGSKA (reference sequence). The CDR3 has 15 amino acids. The CDR3 nucleotides read TGCAGTGCTAGAGACCCCATAGGAGGGATCAGTGGCTACACCTTC. This encodes CSARDPIGGISGYTF.

This rearrangement joins TRBV7-9 to TRBJ1-3; D is uncertain. V was trimmed by 4 bases and J by 2 bases, leaving 9 bases between them. CDR3 length equals 14 residues. Germline V lookup: CDR1 SEHNR, CDR2 FQNEAQ (reference sequence). CDR3: CASSSQKAGNTIYF. CDR3 sequence (DNA): TGTGCCAGCAGCTCCCAGAAGGCTGGAAACACCATATATTTT.

This clonotype was detected a few times. The germline gene is not matched at one end of the junction; a read error may be the cause. The chain joins TRBV7-6 to TRBJ2-7; 8 bases are shared with TRBD2. Germline V lookup: CDR1 SGHVS, CDR2 FNYEAQ. The CDR3 length is 15 residues. The CDR3 sequence: CASSPGTSRGNEQYF. In DNA, the CDR3 is TGTGCTAGCAGCCCTGGGACTAGTCGGGGGAACGAGCAGTACTTC.

The rearrangement links TRBV10-3 to TRBJ2-7, with TRBD2 matching over 8 bases. This CDR3 region has 15 residues. The V gene end was trimmed by 3 bases and the J gene end by 0 bases; junction bases not matched to a gene: 4. The V gene's germline CDR1 is ENHRY and CDR2 SYGVKD. The DNA of the CDR3 is TGTGCCATCAGTGAAGGGCTAGCGGGCTCCTACGAGCAGTACTTC. It yields the protein CAISEGLAGSYEQYF.

The chain recombines TRBV10-2 with TRBJ1-5; TRBD1 might be the D (6 bases). Trimming pared 10 bases from V and 4 bases from J, leaving 17 bases between. The CDR3 contains 14 residues. CDR1 and CDR2 (germline): WSHSY, SAAADI. In DNA form, the CDR3 reads TGCGCCACCGCCGGTAGGACAGCTAATCAGCCCCAGCATTTT. Translation gives CATAGRTANQPQHF.

The chain recombines TRBV18 with TRBJ1-1; possible D gene TRBD1, 5 bases. The CDR3 spans 14 residues. Germline CDR1 KGHSH, CDR2 LQKENI. Deletions cut 5 bases from V and 0 bases from J, with 10 bases between. The CDR3 DNA is TGTGCCAGCTCAAGCGCAGGGTTGAACACTGAAGCTTTCTTT. It encodes CASSSAGLNTEAFF. Full variable domain (rest looked up from reference TRBV18 and TRBJ1-1): NAGVMQNPRHLVRRRGQEARLRCSPMKGHSHVYWYRQLPEEGLKFMVYLQKENIIDESGMPKERFSAEFPKEGPSILRIQQVVRGDSAAYFCASSSAGLNTEAFFGQGTRLTVV.

A single count supports this clonotype. The chain combines TRBV20-1 with TRBJ1-5; possibly TRBD1 for D (6 bases). From germline, CDR1 is DFQATT and CDR2 SNEGSKA (reference sequence). This CDR3 contains 13 residues. The CDR3 reads CSTGGKGNQPQHF. The CDR3 DNA follows: TGCAGCACGGGGGGCAAGGGCAATCAGCCCCAGCATTTT.

The gene calls are TRBV7-2 and TRBJ2-1, with 13 bases aligning to TRBD2. V lost 5 bases, J lost 2 bases, and 6 bases stayed unmatched. Germline CDR1 reads SGHTA; CDR2 reads FQGNSA. This CDR3 is 17 amino acids long. For the CDR3, the DNA is TGTGCCAGCAGCCTACTAACTAGCGGGGGGGCCTACAATGAGCAGTTCTTC. The encoded protein is CASSLLTSGGAYNEQFF.

As for this clonotype: The CDR3 does not close with the conserved phenylalanine or tryptophan, likely indicating a read error. The rearrangement joins TRBV15 to TRBJ1-2; D may be TRBD1 (6 bases). This CDR3 is built from 14 residues. V lost 1 base and J lost 4, with 10 bases in between. Looked up from germline, CDR1 is LNHNV and CDR2 is YYDKDF (reference sequence). Here the CDR3 DNA reads TGTGCCACCAGCAGAGCCGACAGGTCCTATGGCTACACCCTC. This encodes CATSRADRSYGYTL.

The J gene is TRBJ2-5, the V gene TRBV6-1, with D perhaps matching TRBD1 (5 bases). Germline CDR1 MNHNS, CDR2 SASEGT. Deletions cut 0 bases from V and 5 bases from J, with 16 bases between. The CDR3 has 16 amino acids. CDR3 coding DNA: TGTGCCAGCAGTGAAGCCGCCAGGGTGGATATCGAGACCCAGTACTTC. Protein product: CASSEAARVDIETQYF.

This clonotype was observed once. This chain connects TRBV6-5 to TRBJ2-5; tentatively, D is TRBD1 or TRBD2 (5 bases each). This CDR3 comprises 14 residues. Germline V gene lookup returns CDR1 MNHEY and CDR2 SVGAGI. With 2 bases removed from V and 7 bases from J, the gap between germline ends came to 14 bases. The DNA for the CDR3 is TGTGCCAGCAGTTACCCTTCTGGGGGTGGGACCCAGTACTTC. Translation gives CASSYPSGGGTQYF.

The chain carries TRBV7-9 and TRBJ2-3; D uncertain. The ends were cut back, 3 bases at V and 0 bases at J, with 10 bases in the middle. Germline V gene sequence: CDR1 SEHNR, CDR2 FQNEAQ (reference sequence). The CDR3 loop spans 15 amino acids. The CDR3 protein is CASSLGTTSTDTQYF. CDR3 DNA sequence: TGTGCCAGCAGCTTGGGTACAACTAGCACAGATACGCAGTATTTT.

V is TRBV6-4 and J is TRBJ2-3, with 12 bases lining up with TRBD2. The CDR3 totals 16 residues. V shed 5 bases and J 1 base; nucleotides not matched to a gene: 4. Germline V lookup: CDR1 MRHNA, CDR2 SNTAGT. The CDR3 nucleotides are TGTGCCAGCAGTCGGACTAGCGGGGATGGCACAGATACGCAGTATTTT. Translated, it gives CASSRTSGDGTDTQYF.

This clonotype was detected a few times. The rearrangement uses TRBV23-1 and TRBJ1-2; maybe TRBD1 (5 bases). TRBV23-1 is filed as an ORF, its function uncertain. There are 16 residues in the CDR3. Trimming cost V 3 bases and J 6 bases, with 20 bases left between them. CDR3 nucleotides: TGCGCCAGCAGTCAGATCCGAGGGGCCCGGGGACATGGCTACACCTTC. This sequence encodes CASSQIRGARGHGYTF.

The chain combines TRBV6-1 with TRBJ1-3; D ambiguous. Germline V gene sequence: CDR1 MNHNS, CDR2 SASEGT. This CDR3 is built from 15 residues. The V end was cut by 1 base, the J end by 0 bases, with 7 bases between. The CDR3 is CASSEDRFSGNTIYF. Here the CDR3 DNA reads TGTGCCAGCAGTGAAGACAGATTCTCTGGAAACACCATATATTTT.